Listed below are T cell receptor beta chains from one sample, sequenced in a study of blood T cell repertoires in COVID-19. The assay was immunoSEQ multiplex PCR, and TCRdb's table has in-frame clones only and misses some. The table records tens of thousands of clones, around 86% of them present only once. The sample was peripheral blood. The receptors were sampled from a human donor in a cohort sampled during active COVID-19. Both conserved end residues are part of each CDR3. Each record gives: V gene, J gene, clone size, D gene, CDR3 protein, CDR3 DNA. D genes are given only for firm matches. Size values are once, few and many counts, or a class for expanded clones, and some rows have none.

v_call: TRBV9; j_call: TRBJ2-7; clone_size: -; d_call: -; cdr3_aa: CASSVGAGPQYEQYF; cdr3_nt: TGTGCCAGCAGCGTAGGGGCAGGGCCTCAATACGAGCAGTACTTC
v_call: TRBV10-3; j_call: TRBJ2-7; clone_size: -; d_call: TRBD2; cdr3_aa: CAISESSGRAVGQYF; cdr3_nt: TGTGCCATCAGTGAGTCATCGGGGAGGGCCGTGGGGCAGTACTTC
v_call: TRBV19; j_call: TRBJ2-3; clone_size: -; d_call: TRBD1; cdr3_aa: CASGTGQGAQYF; cdr3_nt: TGTGCCAGTGGTACGGGACAGGGGGCCCAGTATTTT
v_call: TRBV3-1/TRBV3-2; j_call: TRBJ2-1; clone_size: -; d_call: TRBD2; cdr3_aa: CASSQVIGVAGGNEQFF; cdr3_nt: TGTGCCAGCAGCCAAGTGATCGGGGTAGCGGGAGGTAATGAGCAGTTCTTC
v_call: TRBV20-1; j_call: TRBJ2-7; clone_size: -; d_call: TRBD1; cdr3_aa: CSALDRGQINF; cdr3_nt: TGCAGTGCCCTGGACAGGGGGCAGATAAATTTC
v_call: TRBV28; j_call: TRBJ2-7; clone_size: -; d_call: TRBD1; cdr3_aa: CASRRDRGFSYEQYF; cdr3_nt: TGTGCCAGCAGACGGGACAGGGGCTTCTCCTACGAGCAGTACTTC
v_call: TRBV7-6; j_call: TRBJ2-2; clone_size: -; d_call: -; cdr3_aa: CASSFSTGLNTGELFF; cdr3_nt: TGTGCCAGCAGCTTTTCGACAGGATTGAACACCGGGGAGCTGTTTTTT
v_call: TRBV7-6; j_call: TRBJ2-7; clone_size: medium-sized; d_call: TRBD1; cdr3_aa: CASSLALDRASYEQYF; cdr3_nt: TGTGCCAGCAGCTTAGCTTTGGACAGGGCATCCTACGAGCAGTACTTC
v_call: TRBV3-1/TRBV3-2; j_call: TRBJ1-2; clone_size: -; d_call: -; cdr3_aa: CASSPRLVRGYTF; cdr3_nt: TGTGCCAGCAGCCCGCGACTTGTTAGAGGCTACACCTTC
v_call: TRBV9; j_call: TRBJ2-3; clone_size: -; d_call: -; cdr3_aa: CASSVGGGYTDTQYF; cdr3_nt: TGTGCCAGCAGCGTAGGGGGCGGCTACACAGATACGCAGTATTTT
v_call: TRBV5-4; j_call: TRBJ1-2; clone_size: -; d_call: TRBD1; cdr3_aa: CASSKGTGPPNYGYTF; cdr3_nt: TGTGCCAGCAGCAAAGGGACAGGGCCCCCTAACTATGGCTACACCTTC
v_call: TRBV12-3/TRBV12-4; j_call: TRBJ1-1; clone_size: -; d_call: -; cdr3_aa: CASSFIANEAFF; cdr3_nt: TGTGCCAGCAGTTTTATAGCAAATGAAGCTTTCTTT
v_call: TRBV6-5; j_call: TRBJ2-7; clone_size: once; d_call: TRBD2; cdr3_aa: CASRGTSGSGEYF; cdr3_nt: TGTGCCAGCAGGGGGACTAGCGGGAGTGGAGAGTACTTC
v_call: TRBV5-8; j_call: TRBJ2-5; clone_size: -; d_call: -; cdr3_aa: CASTKLGFETQYF; cdr3_nt: TGTGCCAGCACCAAACTCGGGTTCGAGACCCAGTACTTC
v_call: TRBV6-5; j_call: TRBJ1-1; clone_size: -; d_call: -; cdr3_aa: CASGFVGGTEAFF; cdr3_nt: TGTGCCAGCGGCTTTGTGGGGGGCACTGAAGCTTTCTTT
v_call: TRBV5-1; j_call: TRBJ1-6; clone_size: -; d_call: TRBD1; cdr3_aa: CASSLVGQGSPLHF; cdr3_nt: TGCGCCAGCAGCTTAGTAGGACAGGGTTCACCCCTCCACTTT
v_call: TRBV25-1; j_call: TRBJ1-2; clone_size: -; d_call: TRBD1; cdr3_aa: CASSEAGTGGGYTF; cdr3_nt: TGTGCCAGCAGTGAAGCAGGGACAGGGGGAGGCTACACCTTC
v_call: TRBV11-2; j_call: TRBJ2-1; clone_size: -; d_call: -; cdr3_aa: CASSASGFDNEQFF; cdr3_nt: TGTGCCAGCAGCGCATCCGGGTTCGACAATGAGCAGTTCTTC
v_call: TRBV5-4; j_call: TRBJ1-6; clone_size: -; d_call: -; cdr3_aa: CASSYSGTTFNSPLHF; cdr3_nt: TGTGCCAGCAGCTACTCCGGGACAACTTTTAATTCACCCCTCCACTTT
v_call: TRBV9; j_call: TRBJ1-2; clone_size: -; d_call: TRBD1; cdr3_aa: CASSVGQGAWRNYGYTF; cdr3_nt: TGTGCCAGCAGCGTAGGGCAGGGGGCTTGGAGAAACTATGGCTACACCTTC
v_call: TRBV5-1; j_call: TRBJ1-1; clone_size: -; d_call: -; cdr3_aa: CASSPGTQNTEAFF; cdr3_nt: TGCGCCAGCAGCCCCGGGACACAGAACACTGAAGCTTTCTTT
v_call: TRBV5-1; j_call: TRBJ2-3; clone_size: -; d_call: -; cdr3_aa: CASSLVPGGDTQYF; cdr3_nt: TGCGCCAGCAGCTTGGTTCCCGGGGGAGATACGCAGTATTTT
v_call: TRBV7-8; j_call: TRBJ2-7; clone_size: -; d_call: TRBD2; cdr3_aa: CASSRGGTGEQYF; cdr3_nt: TGTGCCAGCAGCCGGGGGGGTACAGGCGAGCAGTACTTC
v_call: TRBV5-5; j_call: TRBJ1-2; clone_size: -; d_call: -; cdr3_aa: CASSPPGANGYTF; cdr3_nt: TGTGCCAGCAGCCCCCCTGGGGCGAATGGCTACACCTTC
v_call: TRBV2; j_call: TRBJ2-2; clone_size: -; d_call: -; cdr3_aa: CASSEAPTGELFF; cdr3_nt: TGTGCCAGCAGTGAAGCTCCAACCGGGGAGCTGTTTTTT
v_call: TRBV28; j_call: TRBJ2-7; clone_size: -; d_call: -; cdr3_aa: CASSYRGYEQYF; cdr3_nt: TGTGCCAGCAGTTATAGGGGCTACGAGCAGTACTTC
v_call: TRBV6-5; j_call: TRBJ1-1; clone_size: once; d_call: -; cdr3_aa: CASSYSAGVTEAFF; cdr3_nt: TGTGCCAGCAGTTACTCGGCAGGGGTCACTGAAGCTTTCTTT
v_call: TRBV19; j_call: TRBJ1-1; clone_size: -; d_call: -; cdr3_aa: CASSRSRATEAFF; cdr3_nt: TGTGCCAGTAGTAGAAGCAGGGCCACTGAAGCTTTCTTT
v_call: TRBV19; j_call: TRBJ1-2; clone_size: few; d_call: TRBD1; cdr3_aa: CASSIVGQGRSGYTF; cdr3_nt: TGTGCCAGTAGTATAGTAGGACAGGGAAGAAGTGGCTACACCTTC
v_call: TRBV5-1; j_call: TRBJ1-4; clone_size: -; d_call: -; cdr3_aa: CASSDGTGLNEGLFF; cdr3_nt: TGCGCCAGCTCTGACGGGACGGGACTTAATGAAGGGCTGTTTTTT
v_call: TRBV28; j_call: TRBJ2-1; clone_size: -; d_call: TRBD2; cdr3_aa: CASSVLAGLGNEQFF; cdr3_nt: TGTGCCAGCAGTGTTCTAGCGGGGTTAGGCAATGAGCAGTTCTTC
v_call: TRBV21-1; j_call: TRBJ2-7; clone_size: -; d_call: -; cdr3_aa: CASSKGATSDNRVGRYEQYF; cdr3_nt: TGTGCCAGCAGCAAAGGGGCGACTAGCGATAACAGAGTAGGACGCTACGAGCAGTACTTC
v_call: TRBV30; j_call: TRBJ2-7; clone_size: -; d_call: TRBD1; cdr3_aa: CACDRVNGEQYF; cdr3_nt: TGTGCCTGTGACAGGGTGAATGGCGAGCAGTACTTC
v_call: TRBV7-6; j_call: TRBJ2-7; clone_size: few; d_call: TRBD2; cdr3_aa: CASSLGTAGVSYEQYF; cdr3_nt: TGTGCCAGCAGCTTAGGTACAGCGGGGGTGTCCTACGAGCAGTACTTC
v_call: TRBV18; j_call: TRBJ2-2; clone_size: -; d_call: -; cdr3_aa: CASSPGTKNTGELFF; cdr3_nt: TGTGCCAGCTCACCTGGGACAAAGAACACCGGGGAGCTGTTTTTT
v_call: TRBV6-5; j_call: TRBJ2-2; clone_size: -; d_call: TRBD2; cdr3_aa: CASNRGGNTGELFF; cdr3_nt: TGTGCCAGCAATCGGGGGGGGAACACCGGGGAGCTGTTTTTT
v_call: TRBV24-1; j_call: TRBJ2-7; clone_size: -; d_call: -; cdr3_aa: CATSDLPLRQINSYEQYF; cdr3_nt: TGTGCCACCAGTGACCTTCCACTAAGGCAGATCAACTCCTACGAGCAGTACTTC
v_call: TRBV6-5; j_call: TRBJ1-2; clone_size: -; d_call: TRBD1; cdr3_aa: CASTTGTGHGYTF; cdr3_nt: TGTGCCAGCACCACCGGGACAGGGCATGGCTACACCTTC
v_call: TRBV29-1; j_call: TRBJ1-1; clone_size: -; d_call: -; cdr3_aa: CSAAAQGTEAFF; cdr3_nt: TGCAGCGCTGCCGCCCAGGGCACTGAAGCTTTCTTT
v_call: TRBV5-1; j_call: TRBJ1-2; clone_size: -; d_call: -; cdr3_aa: CASSKQPNYGYTF; cdr3_nt: TGCGCCAGCAGCAAACAGCCTAACTATGGCTACACCTTC
v_call: TRBV10-3; j_call: TRBJ2-1; clone_size: -; d_call: TRBD2; cdr3_aa: CAISELAGAPNEQFF; cdr3_nt: TGTGCCATCAGTGAATTAGCGGGGGCCCCCAATGAGCAGTTCTTC
v_call: TRBV5-6; j_call: TRBJ2-3; clone_size: -; d_call: TRBD1; cdr3_aa: CASSRNRGIEADTQYF; cdr3_nt: TGTGCCAGCAGCAGAAACAGGGGAATCGAAGCAGATACGCAGTATTTT
v_call: TRBV9; j_call: TRBJ2-5; clone_size: -; d_call: TRBD2; cdr3_aa: CASTPGTSGGRFQETQYF; cdr3_nt: TGTGCCAGCACCCCCGGGACTAGCGGGGGTCGTTTCCAAGAGACCCAGTACTTC
v_call: TRBV7-9; j_call: TRBJ2-7; clone_size: few; d_call: -; cdr3_aa: CATHTPGDIGYEQYF; cdr3_nt: TGTGCCACCCATACTCCGGGAGACATCGGGTACGAGCAGTACTTC
v_call: TRBV6-6; j_call: TRBJ2-5; clone_size: once; d_call: TRBD1; cdr3_aa: CASSPWDRGSQETQYF; cdr3_nt: TGTGCCAGCAGTCCATGGGACAGGGGATCCCAAGAGACCCAGTACTTC
v_call: TRBV4-1; j_call: TRBJ2-3; clone_size: -; d_call: TRBD2; cdr3_aa: CASSQVSSRGGTDTQYF; cdr3_nt: TGCGCCAGCAGCCAAGTGTCTTCGCGGGGGGGCACAGATACGCAGTATTTT
v_call: TRBV11-2; j_call: TRBJ1-6; clone_size: -; d_call: -; cdr3_aa: CASSKTDTYNSPLHF; cdr3_nt: TGTGCCAGCAGCAAAACGGACACTTATAATTCACCCCTCCACTTT
v_call: TRBV2; j_call: TRBJ2-5; clone_size: -; d_call: TRBD2; cdr3_aa: CASTLGLAGQETQYF; cdr3_nt: TGTGCCAGCACCTTGGGACTAGCGGGACAAGAGACCCAGTACTTC
v_call: TRBV11-2; j_call: TRBJ1-1; clone_size: -; d_call: -; cdr3_aa: CASSLKGVEAFF; cdr3_nt: TGTGCCAGCAGCTTAAAGGGAGTCGAAGCTTTCTTT
v_call: TRBV5-1; j_call: TRBJ2-7; clone_size: -; d_call: -; cdr3_aa: CASSYEDSSYEQYF; cdr3_nt: TGCGCCAGCAGCTACGAGGATAGCTCCTACGAGCAGTACTTC
v_call: TRBV7-9; j_call: TRBJ2-1; clone_size: once; d_call: TRBD2; cdr3_aa: CASSLALGLVDYNEQFF; cdr3_nt: TGTGCCAGCAGCTTAGCGCTGGGACTAGTTGATTACAATGAGCAGTTCTTC
v_call: TRBV10-2; j_call: TRBJ2-7; clone_size: -; d_call: TRBD1; cdr3_aa: CASSESGIGTGSYEQYF; cdr3_nt: TGCGCCAGCAGTGAGTCAGGGATAGGGACAGGGTCCTACGAGCAGTACTTC
v_call: TRBV7-9; j_call: TRBJ1-4; clone_size: -; d_call: -; cdr3_aa: CASSPRRGALTNEKLFF; cdr3_nt: TGTGCCAGCAGCCCCCGTCGGGGGGCCCTAACTAATGAAAAACTGTTTTTT
v_call: TRBV2; j_call: TRBJ1-2; clone_size: once; d_call: -; cdr3_aa: CASRQANYGYTF; cdr3_nt: TGTGCCAGCCGACAGGCTAACTATGGCTACACCTTC
v_call: TRBV5-6; j_call: TRBJ1-2; clone_size: -; d_call: TRBD1; cdr3_aa: CASRRRTGTNYGYTF; cdr3_nt: TGTGCCAGCAGGAGAAGGACAGGTACTAACTATGGCTACACCTTC
v_call: TRBV7-9; j_call: TRBJ2-1; clone_size: once; d_call: TRBD2; cdr3_aa: CASSAPSSGGAAEQFF; cdr3_nt: TGTGCCAGCAGCGCACCATCTAGCGGGGGGGCCGCTGAGCAGTTCTTC
v_call: TRBV7-9; j_call: TRBJ2-7; clone_size: -; d_call: -; cdr3_aa: CASSRQGEQYF; cdr3_nt: TGTGCCAGCAGCCGGCAGGGCGAGCAGTACTTC
v_call: TRBV29-1; j_call: TRBJ1-1; clone_size: -; d_call: TRBD1; cdr3_aa: CSVDTRGLATEAFF; cdr3_nt: TGCAGCGTTGACACTAGGGGGCTTGCCACTGAAGCTTTCTTT
v_call: TRBV2; j_call: TRBJ2-7; clone_size: -; d_call: TRBD1; cdr3_aa: CASTRLTGDEQYF; cdr3_nt: TGTGCCAGCACCCGCCTAACAGGGGACGAGCAGTACTTC
v_call: TRBV19; j_call: TRBJ2-7; clone_size: -; d_call: -; cdr3_aa: CASSNSIMSYEQYF; cdr3_nt: TGTGCCAGTAGCAACAGCATAATGTCCTACGAGCAGTACTTC